These T cell receptor beta chains were read from a single sample in a study of T cells in narcolepsy. Using immunoSEQ multiplex PCR, the repertoire was profiled, and TCRdb retains in-frame clones only, with some absent. The sample lists around 25,000 clones; around 84% were seen once. The source material was memory (CD45RA-) CD4+ T cells from blood. The receptor set was obtained from a human donor in good health. The CDR3 runs from the conserved cysteine through the conserved F or W. The order of the fields is V gene, J gene, CDR3 protein.

v_call: TRBV27; j_call: TRBJ1-1; cdr3_aa: CASSPGPNTEAFF
v_call: TRBV9; j_call: TRBJ2-1; cdr3_aa: CASSGSGLAGNEQFF
v_call: TRBV2; j_call: TRBJ1-6; cdr3_aa: CASSEEDRGSSSPLHF
v_call: TRBV4-2; j_call: TRBJ2-1; cdr3_aa: CASSQDPGLAVGNEQFF
v_call: TRBV14; j_call: TRBJ2-7; cdr3_aa: CASSQLGHEQYF
v_call: TRBV30; j_call: TRBJ2-1; cdr3_aa: CAWSKGGLAGMYEQFF
v_call: TRBV7-8; j_call: TRBJ2-6; cdr3_aa: CASSLEAGVDGANVLTF
v_call: TRBV30; j_call: TRBJ2-1; cdr3_aa: CAWSVQPYNEQFF
v_call: TRBV4-1; j_call: TRBJ2-1; cdr3_aa: CASSRRTSGSNNEQFF
v_call: TRBV5-1; j_call: TRBJ2-2; cdr3_aa: CASSLGAATNTGELFF
v_call: TRBV6-1; j_call: TRBJ2-7; cdr3_aa: CASTRLGASGEQYF
v_call: TRBV11-2; j_call: TRBJ2-7; cdr3_aa: CASSSAYEQYF
v_call: TRBV6-5; j_call: TRBJ2-7; cdr3_aa: CASRSGFADPREQYF
v_call: TRBV5-1; j_call: TRBJ2-1; cdr3_aa: CASSQYNEQFF
v_call: TRBV6-5; j_call: TRBJ1-3; cdr3_aa: CASTRGGDPGDTIYF
v_call: TRBV7-4; j_call: TRBJ2-2; cdr3_aa: CASSSFGGDTGELFF
v_call: TRBV5-4; j_call: TRBJ1-2; cdr3_aa: CASSPGTGDDGYTF
v_call: TRBV28; j_call: TRBJ2-1; cdr3_aa: CASSPPGGSYNEQFF
v_call: TRBV2; j_call: TRBJ2-2; cdr3_aa: CASIRYMNTGELFF
v_call: TRBV12-2; j_call: TRBJ2-7; cdr3_aa: CASRLGRTVIDSYEQYF
v_call: TRBV6-5; j_call: TRBJ2-1; cdr3_aa: CASSKDRDSYNEQFF
v_call: TRBV4-3; j_call: TRBJ2-1; cdr3_aa: CASSPDSRSYNNEQFF
v_call: TRBV6-5; j_call: TRBJ1-1; cdr3_aa: CASRRSPGVRAEAFF